This record concerns one T cell receptor (beta chain) sequence. Vbeta (60) and Jbeta (13) primers were used in the PCR. The protocol was immunoSEQ multiplex PCR, while the TCRdb copy is restricted to in-frame clones and leaves out a portion. The clone table shows roughly 51,000 clones, with the ten largest holding 5.5% to 7%. Trimming removed 5 bases from V and 11 bases from J, with 15 bases in between. This CDR3 is built from 12 residues. In germline, CDR1 is SGHTA, CDR2 FQGTGA. These donors, healthy bone marrow donors, were studied. This sample was taken from a study of cytomegalovirus exposure and HLA in healthy donors. The wider study: Falling in the Caucasian-associated ancestry cluster were approximately 84% of 398 genotyped donors.

The sequence came from a male donor in good health and CMV-seropositive. The material sequenced was PBMCs. V usage is TRBV7-3 and J usage is TRBJ2-5, with D maybe TRBD2 (5 bases). The CDR3 coding sequence is TGTGCCAGCAGCACGGACCAAGGGAGACAGTACTTC. Its translation: CASSTDQGRQYF.